This T cell receptor beta chain was observed in a study of T cell changes during pregnancy in multiple sclerosis. Libraries were prepared by immunoSEQ multiplex PCR; TCRdb keeps only in-frame clonotypes and omits some of them. The data hold 75,000 to 95,000 clones, with 80% to 95% observed a single time. The CDR3 contains 16 residues. V was clipped by 4 bases and J by 0 bases; unmatched bases: 7. Germline V gene sequence: CDR1 MGHRA, CDR2 YSYEKL. The TCR was taken from a female donor with multiple sclerosis, enrolled in a pregnancy study. The specimen comprised peripheral blood, sampled before pregnancy. The chain couples TRBV4-1 to TRBJ2-3, with 7 positions matching TRBD1. The CDR3 coding sequence is TGCGCCAGCAGCCTCAGGACAGGCACGAGCACAGATACGCAGTATTTT. It specifies CASSLRTGTSTDTQYF.